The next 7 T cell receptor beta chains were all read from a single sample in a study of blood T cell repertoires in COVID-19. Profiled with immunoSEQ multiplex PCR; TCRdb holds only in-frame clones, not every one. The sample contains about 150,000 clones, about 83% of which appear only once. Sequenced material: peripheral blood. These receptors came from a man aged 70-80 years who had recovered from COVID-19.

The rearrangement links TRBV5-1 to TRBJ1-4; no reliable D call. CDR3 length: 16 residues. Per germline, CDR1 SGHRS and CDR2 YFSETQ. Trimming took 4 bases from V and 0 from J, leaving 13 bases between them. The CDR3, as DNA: TGCGCCAGCAGCCCAGGACTGACCCCAACTAATGAAAAACTGTTTTTT. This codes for CASSPGLTPTNEKLFF.

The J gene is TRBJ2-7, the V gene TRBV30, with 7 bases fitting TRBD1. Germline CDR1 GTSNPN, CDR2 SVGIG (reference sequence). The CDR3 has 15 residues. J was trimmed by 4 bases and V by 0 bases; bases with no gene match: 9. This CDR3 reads CAWSVRTGLLYEQYF. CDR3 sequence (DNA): TGTGCCTGGAGTGTTAGGACAGGATTACTTTACGAGCAGTACTTC.

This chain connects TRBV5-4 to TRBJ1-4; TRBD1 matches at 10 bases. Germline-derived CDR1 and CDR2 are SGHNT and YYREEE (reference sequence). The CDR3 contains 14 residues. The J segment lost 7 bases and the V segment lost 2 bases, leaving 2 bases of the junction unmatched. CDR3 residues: CASSLGDRGEKLFF. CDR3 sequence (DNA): TGTGCCAGCAGCTTAGGGGACAGGGGTGAAAAACTGTTTTTT. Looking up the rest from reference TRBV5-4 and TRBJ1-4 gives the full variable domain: ETGVTQSPTHLIKTRGQQVTLRCSSQSGHNTVSWYQQALGQGPQFIFQYYREEENGRGNFPPRFSGLQFPNYSSELNVNALELDDSALYLCASSLGDRGEKLFFGSGTQLSVL.

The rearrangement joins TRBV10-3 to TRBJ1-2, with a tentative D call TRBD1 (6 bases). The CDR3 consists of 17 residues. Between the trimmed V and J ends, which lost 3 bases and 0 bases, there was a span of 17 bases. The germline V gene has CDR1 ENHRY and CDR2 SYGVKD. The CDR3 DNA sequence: TGTGCCATCAGTGAATCGCCACAGGGAAACCCTAACTATGGCTACACCTTC. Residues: CAISESPQGNPNYGYTF.

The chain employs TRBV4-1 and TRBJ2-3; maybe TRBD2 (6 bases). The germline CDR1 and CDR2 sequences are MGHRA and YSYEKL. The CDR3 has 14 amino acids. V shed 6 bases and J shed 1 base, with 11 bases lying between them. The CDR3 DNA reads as TGCGCCAGCAGTTCCCCGGGGGGCACAGATACGCAGTATTTT. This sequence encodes CASSSPGGTDTQYF.

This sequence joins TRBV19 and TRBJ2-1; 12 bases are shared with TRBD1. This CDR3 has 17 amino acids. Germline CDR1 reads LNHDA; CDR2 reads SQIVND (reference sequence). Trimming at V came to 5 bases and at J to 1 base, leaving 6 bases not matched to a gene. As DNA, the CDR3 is TGTGCCAGTAGTTCCGGGACAGGGGGCCTGTCCTACAATGAGCAGTTCTTC. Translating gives CASSSGTGGLSYNEQFF.

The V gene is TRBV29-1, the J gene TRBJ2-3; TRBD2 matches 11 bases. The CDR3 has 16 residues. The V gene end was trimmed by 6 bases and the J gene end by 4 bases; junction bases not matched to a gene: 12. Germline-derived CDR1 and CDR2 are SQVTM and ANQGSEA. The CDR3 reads CSVEDRLAGNADTQYF. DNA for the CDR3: TGCAGCGTGGAGGATCGACTAGCGGGAAATGCAGATACGCAGTATTTT.